This record looks at one T cell receptor (beta chain) sequence and its context. The antigen remains undetermined. Other nucleotide sequences in the sample specify the same CDR3. Only in-frame clones appear in the TCRdb table, and some are missing; sequencing was by immunoSEQ multiplex PCR. Of about 130,000 clones listed, around 90% are singletons. This sample was included in a study of T cell responses to AZD1222 COVID-19 vaccine. Study-level findings and limits: There were mostly white British donors and more females than males, and clonal diversity was possibly underestimated. Just a handful of AZD1222 recipients were seropositive at baseline. The span of vaccine-associated CD4 TCRs extended across spike, with dominance at 160-218 and 743-854.

The sample consisted of peripheral blood, taken 28 days after the second AZD1222 dose. The receptor was derived from an adult who received the AZD1222 COVID-19 vaccine.

DNA of the CDR3: TGTGCCAGCAGTATACCGGGACAGGGCTACGAGCAGTACTTC. This sequence encodes CASSIPGQGYEQYF. This sequence joins TRBV28 and TRBJ2-7; 9 bases are a match to TRBD1. CDR1 is MDHEN, CDR2 SYDVKM, per germline. The CDR3 has 14 residues. J lost 3 bases, V lost 5 bases, and 5 bases had no gene match.